The clone carrying this TCR beta chain was counted once. Between the trimmed V and J ends, which lost 2 bases and 7 bases, there was a span of 12 bases. CDR3 length equals 15 residues. Germline V CDR1 and CDR2: MNHNS, SASEGT. The data were obtained in a study of T cell changes during pregnancy in multiple sclerosis. The repertoire was sequenced with immunoSEQ multiplex PCR; TCRdb's copy has only in-frame clones and lacks some. The data hold approximately 80,000 clones, with just over 90% observed a single time. The chain recombines TRBV6-1 with TRBJ1-6; D is ambiguous. The clonotype comes from a female donor in good health, enrolled as a control in a pregnancy study. Material: peripheral blood, obtained in the second trimester of pregnancy. CDR3 DNA sequence: TGTGCCAGCAGTGAAATTCGGGGTTGGAATTCACCCCTCCACTTT. Translating gives CASSEIRGWNSPLHF.